This T cell receptor beta chain was captured by sequencing in a study of blood T cells in healthy people across ages. Study results and caveats: It was held that the diversity estimates obtained from one million T cells were underestimates.

The authors extracted at least 5 micrograms of total RNA per sample. For the second PCR, which ran for about 7 to 11 cycles, a sample-barcoded 5' primer and a J-beta primer mix were used. Through a template-switch adaptor with 12 random nucleotides, each cDNA molecule received a tag. A minimum of 3 million CDR3-containing paired-end reads was obtained for each sample. TCRdb processed the 5' RACE reads anew with MiXCR; each CDR3 protein has one entry. The sample lists about 1.6 million distinct CDR3 sequences; almost 35% were seen once. The CDR3 length is 14 residues. V dropped 6 bases and J dropped 5; count of bases not matched to a gene: 8. In germline, CDR1 is MNHEY, CDR2 SMNVEV (reference sequence). About this clonotype itself: Its antigen is undetermined.

The source of this sequence is a woman aged 25 to 45 in good health. The sequenced sample was blood. The chain carries TRBV27 and TRBJ2-7, with 9 bases lining up with TRBD1. CDR3 sequence reads: CASSLTGGLNEQYF. The CDR3 DNA reads as TGTGCCAGCAGCCTCACAGGGGGCTTAAACGAGCAGTACTTC.